Below are 25 T cell receptor beta chains sequenced from a single sample in a study of CD8 T cells in ankylosing spondylitis. Each CDR3 protein gets one entry after TCRdb re-called the 5' RACE reads with MiXCR. The sample yields some 7,000 distinct CDR3 sequences, approximately 2.9% seen once. Material for sequencing was blood, either unsorted or a sorted T cell fraction (not recorded which). The receptor set was obtained from a female donor with ankylosing spondylitis or in good health (not recorded which).

In this sample, this clonotype turned up many times. The gene calls are TRBV9 and TRBJ2-7; D might be TRBD1 (6 bases). V was trimmed by 0 bases and J by 0 bases, leaving 10 bases between them. Germline CDR1 is SGDLS and CDR2 is YYNGEE. The CDR3 has 15 amino acids. This CDR3 reads CASSVETGPSYEQYF. The CDR3 nucleotides are TGTGCCAGCAGCGTAGAAACAGGGCCCTCCTACGAGCAGTACTTC. Variable domain in full (rest from reference TRBV9 and TRBJ2-7): DSGVTQTPKHLITATGQRVTLRCSPRSGDLSVYWYQQSLDQGLQFLIQYYNGEERAKGNILERFSAQQFPDLHSELNLSSLELGDSALYFCASSVETGPSYEQYFGPGTRLTVT.

This clonotype was found many times. This chain connects TRBV9 to TRBJ2-7; 8 nucleotides match TRBD2. V dropped 4 bases and J dropped 4; count of bases not matched to a gene: 10. The CDR3 contains 15 residues. CDR1 SGDLS and CDR2 YYNGEE come from the germline V gene. The DNA for the CDR3 is TGTGCCAGCAGCCAAGGCGCGGGGGGATCGTACGAGCAGTACTTC. This encodes CASSQGAGGSYEQYF.

In this sample, this clonotype turned up many times. J is TRBJ2-7 and V is TRBV9, with TRBD2 matching over 8 bases. Germline CDR1 and CDR2: SGDLS and YYNGEE. This CDR3 has 14 residues. With V trimmed by 0 bases and J by 5 bases, 4 bases remained unmatched. The CDR3 here is CASSVEAGGDEQYF. The CDR3 DNA follows: TGTGCCAGCAGCGTAGAGGCGGGAGGCGACGAGCAGTACTTC. Looking up the rest from reference TRBV9 and TRBJ2-7 gives the full variable domain: DSGVTQTPKHLITATGQRVTLRCSPRSGDLSVYWYQQSLDQGLQFLIQYYNGEERAKGNILERFSAQQFPDLHSELNLSSLELGDSALYFCASSVEAGGDEQYFGPGTRLTVT.

By share of the sample, this clonotype is medium-sized. The gene calls are TRBV9 and TRBJ2-7; possible D gene TRBD2, 5 bases. This CDR3 region has 13 residues. V was trimmed by 3 bases and J by 0 bases, leaving 7 bases between them. The V gene's germline CDR1 is SGDLS and CDR2 YYNGEE. Written as DNA, the CDR3 is TGTGCCAGCAGCGGGGGAGACTCCTACGAGCAGTACTTC. It encodes CASSGGDSYEQYF.

This clonotype has ten or more counts. V gene TRBV9 combines with J gene TRBJ2-7, with 14 bases identical to TRBD2. V trimming: 3 bases; J trimming: 3 bases; junction bases outside the gene matches: 5. This CDR3 has 16 residues. Germline-derived CDR1 and CDR2 are SGDLS and YYNGEE. DNA for the CDR3: TGTGCCAGCAGCGCCGGGACTAGCGGGAGCGTCTACGAGCAGTACTTC. It yields the protein CASSAGTSGSVYEQYF.

This clonotype was seen repeatedly, ten times or more. This chain joins TRBV9 and TRBJ2-3; D is perhaps TRBD1 (5 bases). V lost 1 base to trimming and J lost 0 bases, with 9 bases between them. The CDR3 is made up of 15 amino acids. The germline V gene encodes CDR1 SGDLS and CDR2 YYNGEE. For the CDR3, the DNA is TGTGCCAGCAGCGTATACAGGACCAGCACAGATACGCAGTATTTT. Translating gives CASSVYRTSTDTQYF.

This clonotype was picked up many times. The DNA of the CDR3 is TGTGCCAGCAGCGTAGCAGGGGTCGGCTACGAGCAGTACTTC. Its protein is CASSVAGVGYEQYF. The chain employs TRBV9 and TRBJ2-7, with D possibly TRBD1 on 6 matching bases. V dropped 0 bases and J dropped 3 bases, with 10 bases sitting between them. This CDR3 has 14 amino acids. Germline V CDR1 and CDR2: SGDLS, YYNGEE.

This clonotype was seen repeatedly, ten times or more. This chain links TRBV9 with TRBJ2-5; no definite D call. The CDR3 sequence is 15 residues long. The germline V gene has CDR1 SGDLS and CDR2 YYNGEE. Trimming left V 0 bases short and J 1 base short, with 10 bases between. Here the CDR3 DNA reads TGTGCCAGCAGCGTAGGCGAAACCGCCCAAGAGACCCAGTACTTC. The encoded protein is CASSVGETAQETQYF.

Ten or more counts support this clonotype. This chain links TRBV9 with TRBJ2-2; D is unclear. In germline, CDR1 is SGDLS, CDR2 YYNGEE. The V end lost 3 bases, the J end lost 1 base, and 13 bases lay between the germline ends. The CDR3 totals 16 residues. The CDR3 protein is CASSASVGQNTGELFF. DNA of the CDR3: TGTGCCAGCAGCGCCTCGGTAGGGCAGAACACCGGGGAGCTGTTTTTT. Combining the CDR3 with reference TRBV9 and TRBJ2-2 gives the whole variable domain DSGVTQTPKHLITATGQRVTLRCSPRSGDLSVYWYQQSLDQGLQFLIQYYNGEERAKGNILERFSAQQFPDLHSELNLSSLELGDSALYFCASSASVGQNTGELFFGEGSRLTVL.

This clonotype was picked up many times. This chain connects TRBV9 to TRBJ2-7, with D possibly TRBD2 on 7 matching bases. The length of the CDR3 is 16 residues. CDR1 is SGDLS, CDR2 YYNGEE, per germline. The ends were cut back, 0 bases at V and 2 bases at J, with 15 bases in the middle. CDR3 DNA sequence: TGTGCCAGCAGCGTAGGGGAGGGGGAATTTCCCTACGAGCAGTACTTC. Amino acids: CASSVGEGEFPYEQYF. The complete variable domain, with remaining parts taken from reference TRBV9 and TRBJ2-7, reads DSGVTQTPKHLITATGQRVTLRCSPRSGDLSVYWYQQSLDQGLQFLIQYYNGEERAKGNILERFSAQQFPDLHSELNLSSLELGDSALYFCASSVGEGEFPYEQYFGPGTRLTVT.

In its sample, this clonotype ranks as medium-sized. This chain joins TRBV9 and TRBJ2-5; unclear D gene. The CDR3 contains 13 residues. Trimming took off 6 bases at V and 0 bases at J, with 9 bases between the two ends. Germline V gene sequence: CDR1 SGDLS, CDR2 YYNGEE. CDR3 amino acids: CASKRGDQETQYF. DNA for the CDR3: TGTGCCAGCAAGCGTGGGGACCAAGAGACCCAGTACTTC.

This clonotype was detected many times. The chain combines TRBV9 with TRBJ2-1; D uncertain. Germline CDR1 and CDR2: SGDLS and YYNGEE. This CDR3 is built from 13 residues. Trimming removed 2 bases at V and 6 bases at J, with 9 bases between. CDR3: CASSVGSGNEQFF. CDR3 coding DNA: TGTGCCAGCAGCGTTGGTAGTGGCAATGAGCAGTTCTTC.

In this sample, this clonotype turned up a few times. The chain links TRBV9 to TRBJ2-7; tentatively, D is TRBD1 or TRBD2 (6 bases each). This CDR3 is built from 14 residues. Germline values: CDR1 SGDLS, CDR2 YYNGEE. V was shortened by 3 bases and J by 2 bases, with 12 bases between the two germline ends. The CDR3 region has the DNA TGTGCCAGCAGCGCCGGGGGCAGCCCCTACGAGCAGTACTTC. Protein product: CASSAGGSPYEQYF.

This clonotype came up many times. The J gene is TRBJ2-5, the V gene TRBV9; a possible D gene is TRBD2 (6 bases). This CDR3 region has 15 residues. The germline V and J ends were trimmed by 4 bases and 0 bases, with 13 bases remaining between them. Germline CDR1 and CDR2: SGDLS and YYNGEE. The CDR3 protein is CASSTGLTNQETQYF. The CDR3 DNA sequence: TGTGCCAGCAGCACTGGACTAACCAACCAAGAGACCCAGTACTTC.

The sample holds many counts of this clonotype. V usage is TRBV9 and J usage is TRBJ2-2, with 10 bases identical to TRBD1. Germline trimming cut 0 bases from V and 4 bases from J; bases unmatched to any gene: 9. Germline V CDR1 and CDR2: SGDLS, YYNGEE. The CDR3 length is 18 residues. This CDR3 is CASSVESGTGERTGELFF. CDR3 DNA: TGTGCCAGCAGCGTAGAATCCGGGACAGGGGAGCGCACCGGGGAGCTGTTTTTT. Filled out from reference TRBV9 and TRBJ2-2, the complete variable domain reads DSGVTQTPKHLITATGQRVTLRCSPRSGDLSVYWYQQSLDQGLQFLIQYYNGEERAKGNILERFSAQQFPDLHSELNLSSLELGDSALYFCASSVESGTGERTGELFFGEGSRLTVL.

In this sample, this clonotype turned up many times. V usage is TRBV9 and J usage is TRBJ2-7, with 9 bases fitting TRBD1. Germline assignment: CDR1 SGDLS and CDR2 YYNGEE. The CDR3 loop spans 14 amino acids. The J segment lost 4 bases and the V segment lost 2 bases, leaving 4 bases of the junction unmatched. CDR3 DNA sequence: TGTGCCAGCAGCGTCGGGACAGGGATTTACGAGCAGTACTTC. As protein: CASSVGTGIYEQYF.

This clonotype was seen at least ten times. The J gene is TRBJ2-5, the V gene TRBV9; TRBD2 is a possible D gene (6 bases). CDR1 is SGDLS, CDR2 YYNGEE, per germline. The CDR3 runs to 13 residues. Trimming cost V 0 bases and J 4 bases, with 7 bases left between them. The chain's CDR3 is CASSVDGGETQYF. CDR3 nucleotides: TGTGCCAGCAGCGTAGACGGGGGAGAGACCCAGTACTTC.

This clonotype is labeled medium-sized. The genes are TRBV9 and TRBJ2-3; D is undetermined. CDR1 and CDR2 (germline): SGDLS, YYNGEE. CDR3 size: 15 residues. Trimming removed 3 bases at V and 0 bases at J, with 11 bases between. In DNA, the CDR3 is TGTGCCAGCAGCGAAACAGTTTCTAGCACAGATACGCAGTATTTT. Residues: CASSETVSSTDTQYF.

This clonotype appeared many times. V and J are TRBV9 and TRBJ1-2, with 9 positions matching TRBD1. The V gene's germline CDR1 is SGDLS and CDR2 YYNGEE. V gave up 4 bases and J gave up 0 bases; unmatched junction bases: 13. This CDR3 region has 18 residues. Here the CDR3 reads CASSNLGQGDRANYGYTF. Written as DNA, the CDR3 is TGTGCCAGCAGCAATCTGGGACAGGGTGACCGAGCTAACTATGGCTACACCTTC.

At least ten counts were recorded for this clonotype. The chain joins TRBV9 to TRBJ2-3; D gene uncertain. V was trimmed by 3 bases and J by 7 bases, leaving 9 bases between them. CDR3 size: 12 residues. Germline V gives CDR1 SGDLS, CDR2 YYNGEE. CDR3 region: CASSDLENTQYF. CDR3 sequence (DNA): TGTGCCAGCAGCGACTTGGAAAATACGCAGTATTTT.

The chain has TRBV9 and TRBJ2-7; D gene uncertain. This CDR3 has 12 residues. Germline values: CDR1 SGDLS, CDR2 YYNGEE. Trimming took off 3 bases at V and 6 bases at J, with 10 bases between the two ends. The CDR3 DNA follows: TGTGCCAGCAGCGAAGTAGGGATCGAGCAGTACTTC. This gives the protein CASSEVGIEQYF.

This clonotype was recorded many times. The chain has TRBV9 and TRBJ1-5; TRBD1 matches 9 bases. In germline, CDR1 is SGDLS, CDR2 YYNGEE. The CDR3 length is 17 residues. V gave up 4 bases and J gave up 9 bases; unmatched junction bases: 17. CDR3 in DNA: TGTGCCAGCAGCCCCGGACTGGGACAGGGAGGAGGAATGCCCCAGCATTTT. This sequence encodes CASSPGLGQGGGMPQHF.

In its sample, this clonotype ranks as medium-sized. V usage is TRBV9 and J usage is TRBJ2-5; tentatively, D is TRBD2 (7 bases). The CDR3 has 16 residues. The germline CDR1 and CDR2 sequences are SGDLS and YYNGEE. V lost 0 bases, J lost 4 bases, and 16 bases lay in between. In DNA, the CDR3 is TGTGCCAGCAGCGTAGCCCCCCAGGGGAGGGTAGAGACCCAGTACTTC. Encoded protein: CASSVAPQGRVETQYF.

This clonotype has ten or more counts. This chain joins TRBV9 and TRBJ2-5; the D call may be TRBD1 or TRBD2 (5 bases each). CDR3 size: 14 residues. Germline V gene data show CDR1 as SGDLS and CDR2 as YYNGEE. V was shortened by 2 bases and J by 5 bases, with 13 bases between the two germline ends. In nucleotides, the CDR3 is TGTGCCAGCAGCGTTACGGGGCCGGAGGAGACCCAGTACTTC. Translating it yields CASSVTGPEETQYF.

This clonotype was counted at least ten times. The chain recombines TRBV9 with TRBJ1-1, with D possibly TRBD1 on 5 matching bases. Trimming removed 5 bases at V and 1 base at J, with 12 bases between. From germline, CDR1 is SGDLS and CDR2 YYNGEE. The CDR3 is made up of 14 amino acids. Here the CDR3 DNA reads TGTGCCAGCAGTGCAGGGTGGGGGAACACTGAAGCTTTCTTT. Translation: CASSAGWGNTEAFF.